There are many counts of the clone carrying this T cell receptor beta chain. The record originates from a study of T cells in Graves' hyperthyroidism and ophthalmopathy. For the study at large: Peripheral blood specimens were obtained at initial diagnosis, prior to any treatment.

This CDR3 is built from 11 residues. V shed 5 bases and J 12 bases; nucleotides not matched to a gene: 4. Amplified TCR beta CDR3 regions derived from RNA transcripts. Initially, a first-round RT-PCR of the TCR CDR3 employed the HTBI primer set. TCRdb reanalysed the multiplex PCR reads using MiXCR and keeps one entry per CDR3 protein. The data show roughly 61,000 distinct CDR3 sequences, 53% seen once. This receptor was taken from a woman aged 55-70 years with Graves' ophthalmopathy. The sequencing input was blood. The chain has TRBV12-3 or TRBV12-4 and TRBJ2-1, with 7 bases that match TRBD1. The CDR3 nucleotides read TGTGCCAGCAGTAGACAGGGCCCGCAGTTCTTC. It yields the protein CASSRQGPQFF.